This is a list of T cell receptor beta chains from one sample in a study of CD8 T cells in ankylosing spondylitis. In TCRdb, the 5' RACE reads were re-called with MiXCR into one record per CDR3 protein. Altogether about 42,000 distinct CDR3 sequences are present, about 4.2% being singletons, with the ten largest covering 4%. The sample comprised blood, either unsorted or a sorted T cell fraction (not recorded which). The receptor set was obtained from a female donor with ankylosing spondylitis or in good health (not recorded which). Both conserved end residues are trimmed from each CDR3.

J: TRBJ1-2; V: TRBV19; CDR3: PRSRYGYT
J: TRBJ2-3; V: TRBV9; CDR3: ASSPTGQGSDTQY
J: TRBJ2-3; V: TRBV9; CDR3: ASSVDGGTQY
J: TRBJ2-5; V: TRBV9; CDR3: ASSALTGGPETQY
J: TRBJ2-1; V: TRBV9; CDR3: ASSALLRGGREQF
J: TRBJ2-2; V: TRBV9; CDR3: ASSIGTGSTGELF
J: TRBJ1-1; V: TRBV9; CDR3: ASSEQGVRTEAF
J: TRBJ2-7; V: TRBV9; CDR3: ASSVGVTGPYEQY
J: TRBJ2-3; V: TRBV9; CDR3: ASSARTDTQY
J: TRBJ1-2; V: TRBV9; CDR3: ASSVGAGSLTGGYT
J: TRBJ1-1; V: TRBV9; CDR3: ASSVSVNTEAF
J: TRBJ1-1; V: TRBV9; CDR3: ASSLDSMNTEAF
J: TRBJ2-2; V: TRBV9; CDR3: ASSVGSGTGKTTGELF
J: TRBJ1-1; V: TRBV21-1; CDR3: ASSTQQSQPLDPEAF
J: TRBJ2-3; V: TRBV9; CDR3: ASSLGWADTDTQY
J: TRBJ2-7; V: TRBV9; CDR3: ASSVSPSGAAEQY
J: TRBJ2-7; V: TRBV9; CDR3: ASSLGDRGWEQY
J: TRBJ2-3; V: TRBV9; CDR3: ASSVGSDLSTDTQY
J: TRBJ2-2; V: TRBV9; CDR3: ASSVEGTPPPGELF
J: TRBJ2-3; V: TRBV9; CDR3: ASSGTSGGPDTQY
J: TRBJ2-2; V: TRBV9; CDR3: ASSVQGVGTGELF
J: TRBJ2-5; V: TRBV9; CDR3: ASSVEPIARETQY
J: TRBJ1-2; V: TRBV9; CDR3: ASSVGTATNYGYT
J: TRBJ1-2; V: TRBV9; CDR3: ASSVEGYSYGYT
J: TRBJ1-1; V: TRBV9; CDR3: ASSVLLQGAAEAF
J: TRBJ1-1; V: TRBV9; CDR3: ASSVATRGEAF
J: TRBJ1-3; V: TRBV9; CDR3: ASSADPGSSGNTIY